One and the same sample provided the 22 T cell receptor beta chains below, sequenced in a study of molecular identifiers for immune sequencing clone quantification. TCRdb analysed the PCR reads with MiXCR anew, one entry per CDR3 protein. The table lists hundreds of thousands of distinct CDR3 sequences, 25% of them singletons, with about 0.81% in the top ten. The sample was naive CD8+ T cells from blood, with Jurkat cell RNA spiked in. As for subset: FACS-sorted CD8+CD4-CCR7+CD45RA+ naive T cells. These receptor sequences come from a human donor in good health. Some libraries in this study had Jurkat cell RNA spiked in.

Comment on this clonotype: One end of the junction is discordant with germline, which a read error may explain. The V and J genes are TRBV12-3 or TRBV12-4 and TRBJ1-5, with 12 bases aligning to TRBD1. This CDR3 is 15 amino acids long. CDR3: CASGSGTGGVQPQRF. The CDR3 region has the DNA TGTGCCAGCGGATCCGGGACAGGGGGCGTTCAGCCCCAGCGTTTT.

The table lists this clonotype with many counts. This chain uses TRBV12-3 or TRBV12-4 with TRBJ2-5; tentative D call: TRBD1 (5 bases). The CDR3 is 13 residues long. Between the trimmed V and J ends, which lost 1 base and 5 bases, there was a span of 8 bases. In DNA, the CDR3 is TGTGCCAGCAGTTTAGTGGGGCCCGAGACCCAGTACTTC. It is translated as CASSLVGPETQYF.

In this sample, this clonotype turned up a few times. The CDR3 loop reads CASSFTGREREKLFF. Here the CDR3 DNA reads TGTGCCAGCAGTTTCACTGGACGGGAGAGAGAAAAACTGTTTTTT. The V gene is TRBV12-3 or TRBV12-4, the J gene TRBJ1-4; D gene ambiguous. Trimming took 3 bases from V and 8 from J, leaving 16 bases between them. The CDR3 length is 15 residues.

This clonotype was counted only a few times. This chain uses TRBV28 with TRBJ2-7; TRBD2 aligns across 16 bases. V was pared by 6 bases and J by 6 bases, with 11 bases of the junction left unmatched. Per germline, CDR1 MDHEN and CDR2 SYDVKM. There are 17 residues in the CDR3. The CDR3 region is CASRPSGLAGGPPEQYF. As DNA, the CDR3 is TGTGCCAGCAGACCGTCGGGACTAGCGGGAGGGCCGCCCGAGCAGTACTTC.

This clonotype occurred a few times. The chain combines TRBV6-6 with TRBJ2-7; D may be TRBD1 (6 bases). Germline V gene lookup returns CDR1 MNHNY and CDR2 SVGAGI (reference sequence). Trimming removed 0 bases at V and 1 base at J, with 22 bases between. CDR3 size: 19 residues. The CDR3 here is CASSYSLIVGAGTSYEQYF. As DNA, the CDR3 is TGTGCCAGCAGTTACTCGCTTATCGTTGGGGCAGGGACATCCTACGAGCAGTACTTC.

Ten or more counts support this clonotype. This sequence joins TRBV6-1 and TRBJ2-1, with a tentative D call TRBD1 (5 bases). Germline-derived CDR1 and CDR2 are MNHNS and SASEGT. Trimming took off 0 bases at V and 8 bases at J, with 17 bases between the two ends. The CDR3 extends over 16 amino acids. The CDR3 DNA reads as TGTGCCAGCAGTGAAGCTGTTACAGGCCCGGGCGATGAGCAGTTCTTC. Protein sequence: CASSEAVTGPGDEQFF.

The gene calls are TRBV4-3 and TRBJ1-2; the D gene is possibly TRBD1 (5 bases). The CDR3 has 15 amino acids. Trimming pared 3 bases from V and 6 bases from J, leaving 17 bases between. The germline gives CDR1 LGHNA, CDR2 YSLEER. The CDR3 nucleotides read TGCGCCAGCAGCCATGAGACCAGGGCCTGGGATGGCTACACCTTC. Amino acid sequence: CASSHETRAWDGYTF.

This clonotype came up a few times. This chain joins TRBV10-2 and TRBJ1-2, with no clear D. V was pared by 6 bases and J by 13 bases, with 21 bases between. From germline, CDR1 is WSHSY and CDR2 SAAADI. The CDR3 length is 13 residues. The CDR3 bases are TGCGCCAGCAGGGCGGATCTGTTTACTGACTTCACCTTC. Translated: CASRADLFTDFTF.

This clonotype was seen only a few times. The V call is TRBV7-9, the J call TRBJ1-4; 12 nucleotides agree with TRBD1. CDR3 length: 16 residues. The ends lost 5 bases at V and 7 bases at J; junction bases unmatched: 8. Germline V gene sequence: CDR1 SEHNR, CDR2 FQNEAQ (reference sequence). The CDR3 DNA follows: TGTGCCAGCAGCCTTAAACCGGGACAGGGGGCTGAAAAACTGTTTTTT. It translates to CASSLKPGQGAEKLFF.

As to this clonotype: A much larger clone differs by one base, so this may be a read error. V usage is TRBV9 and J usage is TRBJ2-2, with 8 nucleotides matching TRBD2. CDR3 length equals 18 residues. Germline V CDR1 and CDR2: SGDLS, YYNGEE. The CDR3 nucleotides read TGTGCCAGCGGCGTAGAGGGGAGCGGGAGAGCGAGAACCGGGGAGCTGTTTTTT. Its protein product is CASGVEGSGRARTGELFF.

Comments on this clonotype: Since the CDR3 does not end with the conserved phenylalanine or tryptophan, this likely comes from a read error. The chain links TRBV6-6 to TRBJ2-1, with no clear D. Germline V lookup: CDR1 MNHNY, CDR2 SVGAGI (reference sequence). Deletions cut 4 bases from V and 0 bases from J, with 13 bases between. The CDR3 length is 16 residues. The CDR3 sequence is CASSSPPRVSYNEQFS. CDR3 coding DNA: TGTGCCAGCAGTTCGCCACCCCGAGTCTCCTACAATGAGCAGTTCTCC.

This chain uses TRBV11-2 with TRBJ1-1; D might be TRBD1 (6 bases). The CDR3 has 14 residues. V dropped 6 bases and J dropped 4 bases, with 15 bases sitting between them. Germline lookup yields CDR1 SGHAT and CDR2 FQNNGV. The CDR3 reads CASSIMGASTEAFF. In DNA, the CDR3 is TGTGCCAGCAGTATAATGGGGGCGAGCACTGAAGCTTTCTTT. The whole variable domain, remainder taken from reference TRBV11-2 and TRBJ1-1, is EAGVAQSPRYKIIEKRQSVAFWCNPISGHATLYWYQQILGQGPKLLIQFQNNGVVDDSQLPKDRFSAERLKGVDSTLKIQPAKLEDSAVYLCASSIMGASTEAFFGQGTRLTVV.

This clonotype was seen ten or more times. The V and J genes are TRBV7-6 and TRBJ1-1; the D gene is possibly TRBD1 (6 bases). Trimming cost V 4 bases and J 2 bases, with 14 bases left between them. The CDR3 is 15 amino acids. Germline V gene lookup returns CDR1 SGHVS and CDR2 FNYEAQ. CDR3 residues: CASSWGGVGNTEAFF. CDR3 sequence (DNA): TGTGCCAGCAGCTGGGGGGGCGTTGGTAACACTGAAGCTTTCTTT. The whole variable domain, remainder taken from reference TRBV7-6 and TRBJ1-1, is GAGVSQSPRYKVTKRGQDVALRCDPISGHVSLYWYRQALGQGPEFLTYFNYEAQQDKSGLPNDRFSAERPEGSISTLTIQRTEQRDSAMYRCASSWGGVGNTEAFFGQGTRLTVV.

The J gene is TRBJ1-4, the V gene TRBV12-3 or TRBV12-4, with TRBD1 as a possible D gene (6 bases). The V gene lost 6 bases and the J gene lost 8 bases, with 10 bases spanning the gap. CDR3 length: 12 amino acids. CDR3 in DNA: TGTGCCAGCAGGGGGACACACGAAAAACTGTTTTTT. Translated, it gives CASRGTHEKLFF.

This clonotype was detected many times. The chain recombines TRBV7-9 with TRBJ2-5; possible D gene TRBD2, 5 bases. The CDR3 extends over 14 amino acids. Germline V gives CDR1 SEHNR, CDR2 FQNEAQ (reference sequence). The V end was cut by 5 bases, the J end by 4 bases, with 14 bases between. The CDR3 reads CASSPVGILETQYF. The DNA of the CDR3 is TGTGCCAGCAGCCCCGTCGGGATTTTAGAGACCCAGTACTTC.

Comment on this clonotype: This may come from a read error, since a much larger clone is one base off. V gene TRBV27 combines with J gene TRBJ2-7, with D perhaps matching TRBD1 or TRBD2 (6 bases each). Germline CDR1 and CDR2: MNHEY and SMNVEV (reference sequence). The CDR3 has 15 residues. The CDR3: CASSLRGARTYERYF. As DNA, the CDR3 is TGTGCCAGCAGTTTAAGGGGGGCCAGAACCTACGAGCGGTACTTC.

The table lists this clonotype with a few counts. This chain connects TRBV29-1 to TRBJ2-1, with D hard to call. This CDR3 has 12 residues. Germline V gives CDR1 SQVTM, CDR2 ANQGSEA. Trimming stripped 6 bases from V and 7 bases from J, with 13 bases between. CDR3 sequence: CSVVVDGNEQFF. Written as DNA, the CDR3 is TGCAGCGTCGTCGTGGACGGGAATGAGCAGTTCTTC.

The chain carries TRBV19 and TRBJ1-6; 7 bases agree with TRBD1. V lost 3 bases and J lost 6; bases outside the gene matches: 5. The length of the CDR3 is 15 residues. Germline V lookup: CDR1 LNHDA, CDR2 SQIVND (reference sequence). This CDR3 reads CASSMDGTANSPLHF. The CDR3 DNA sequence: TGTGCCAGTAGTATGGATGGGACAGCTAATTCACCCCTCCACTTT.

This clonotype was picked up many times. The genes are TRBV12-3 or TRBV12-4 and TRBJ2-2; D is undetermined. Trimming removed 8 bases at V and 6 bases at J, with 10 bases between. The CDR3 totals 12 residues. CDR3 in DNA: TGTGCCAGCGGTTCCGGACCCGGGGAGCTGTTTTTT. Encoded protein: CASGSGPGELFF.

The chain combines TRBV6-2 or TRBV6-3 with TRBJ1-1, with D perhaps TRBD1 (5 bases). Germline V gives CDR1 MNHEY, CDR2 SVGEGT. The length of the CDR3 is 14 residues. V gave up 7 bases and J gave up 1 base, with 13 bases separating them. CDR3 coding DNA: TGTGCCAGCACCAAAGGGGTGTCGAACACTGAAGCTTTCTTT. Its translation is CASTKGVSNTEAFF.

As to this clonotype: A clone one base away is much larger, so this may be a read error. The V call is TRBV5-3, the J call TRBJ2-3; 8 bases are a match to TRBD1. TRBV5-3 is an open reading frame, and its role is uncertain. There are 14 residues in the CDR3. The CDR3 protein is CVSSFGTGEDTQYF. Written as DNA, the CDR3 is TGTGTCAGCAGCTTCGGGACAGGAGAAGATACGCAGTATTTT.

In regard to this clonotype: This likely stems from a read error, as it lies one base from a far larger clone. Without the conserved terminal phenylalanine or tryptophan, this CDR3 likely stems from a read error. The rearrangement joins TRBV4-2 to TRBJ2-7; a possible D gene is TRBD2 (6 bases). The CDR3 spans 14 residues. The V gene's germline CDR1 is LGHNA and CDR2 YNFKEQ. V lost 4 bases to trimming and J lost 4 bases, with 14 bases between them. The CDR3 DNA reads TGTGCCAGCAGCCCCGGGACTGGAGAGTACGAGCAGTACATC. It encodes CASSPGTGEYEQYI.